The 4 T cell receptor beta chains reported below all come from one sample, sequenced in a study of T-cell reconstitution after alpha-beta-depleted transplantation in children. Using unique molecular identifiers, the investigators prepared the TCRbeta library. Each CDR3 protein is one row after TCRdb ran MiXCR on the PCR reads. The sample consists of 210,000 or so distinct CDR3 sequences, approximately 9.5% of them appearing once. Sequenced material: PBMCs from the stem cell graft donor, taken from the stem cell graft. All receptors derive from a human donor who donated a stem cell graft to a child with acute lymphoblastic leukemia.

This clonotype appeared a few times. The chain joins TRBV3-1 to TRBJ1-3; D gene unclear. The germline V gene encodes CDR1 LGHDT and CDR2 YNNKEL (reference sequence). This CDR3 has 16 amino acids. Deletions cut 1 base from V and 2 bases from J, with 12 bases between. CDR3 sequence reads: CASSQGDRTTGNTIYF. The DNA of the CDR3 is TGTGCCAGCAGCCAAGGCGACCGGACGACTGGAAACACCATATATTTT.

This clonotype appeared many times. The genes are TRBV29-1 and TRBJ2-3; the D gene could be TRBD1 or TRBD2 (5 bases each). Germline V gives CDR1 SQVTM, CDR2 ANQGSEA. The CDR3 covers 15 residues. V was cut by 6 bases and J by 3 bases, with 19 bases left in between. The CDR3 DNA reads as TGCAGCGTGGCCGGGGCCAACGCCCGGACAGATACGCAGTATTTT. Translation: CSVAGANARTDTQYF.

This clonotype has a handful of counts. V and J are TRBV20-1 and TRBJ2-1; 13 bases agree with TRBD2. V lost 3 bases and J lost 2; bases outside the gene matches: 7. The CDR3 covers 17 residues. Per germline, CDR1 DFQATT and CDR2 SNEGSKA (reference sequence). CDR3 region: CSASLTSGGRTYNEQFF. As DNA, the CDR3 is TGCAGTGCTAGTCTGACTAGCGGGGGGAGGACCTACAATGAGCAGTTCTTC.

This chain links TRBV12-3 or TRBV12-4 with TRBJ2-5; perhaps D is TRBD1 or TRBD2 (5 bases each). Between the trimmed V and J ends, which lost 5 bases and 4 bases, there was a span of 14 bases. The CDR3 is 14 residues long. CDR3 nucleotides: TGTGCCAGCAGTCCCCTTTCGGGGCGAGAGACCCAGTACTTC. The encoded protein is CASSPLSGRETQYF.